A selection of T cell receptor beta chains follows, all from one sample in a study of OX40 agonist ivuxolimab in advanced cancers. The repertoire was sequenced with immunoSEQ multiplex PCR; TCRdb's copy has only in-frame clones and lacks some. The sample shows some 98,000 clones, roughly 84% of them seen only once. The sample here was CD4+ or CD8+ T cells sorted from blood, taken in a trial of the OX40 agonist ivuxolimab. These receptors originate from an adult with an advanced solid tumor such as melanoma, head and neck, liver or kidney cancer. Each CDR3 is given with its conserved first and last residue. D genes are given only for firm matches. Size tells how often a clone was seen (once, few, many) or the class of an expanded clone, and some rows leave it out.

cdr3_nt: TGTGCCAGCAGTGAAGCGCGGGGGACCGGAAACACCATATATTTT
cdr3_aa: CASSEARGTGNTIYF
j_call: TRBJ1-3
v_call: TRBV6-1
d_call: NA
clone_size: NA

cdr3_nt: TGTGCCATCAGCCGCTCGGCAGGGTCCACTGAAGCTTTCTTT
cdr3_aa: CAISRSAGSTEAFF
j_call: TRBJ1-1
v_call: TRBV10-3
d_call: NA
clone_size: NA

cdr3_nt: TGTGCCAGCAGCACGACAGGGGTCTATAATTCACCCCTCCACTTT
cdr3_aa: CASSTTGVYNSPLHF
j_call: TRBJ1-6
v_call: TRBV6-5
d_call: TRBD1
clone_size: NA

cdr3_nt: TGCGCCAGCAGCCAAGCCCGACAGGGAACCTGGGGAAAACTGTTTTTT
cdr3_aa: CASSQARQGTWGKLFF
j_call: TRBJ1-4
v_call: TRBV4-1
d_call: TRBD1
clone_size: NA

cdr3_nt: TGCGCCAGCAGCCAAGAGGGGGCAGGGGGCGTTGGAAACATTCAGTACTTC
cdr3_aa: CASSQEGAGGVGNIQYF
j_call: TRBJ2-4
v_call: TRBV4-3
d_call: TRBD1
clone_size: NA

cdr3_nt: TGTGCCAGCAGCCCTCGGGACAGGGGTAACTATGGCTACACCTTC
cdr3_aa: CASSPRDRGNYGYTF
j_call: TRBJ1-2
v_call: TRBV7-9
d_call: TRBD1
clone_size: few

cdr3_nt: TGTGCCAGCAGTGATGTACAGGGGATGGAAAAACTGTTTTTT
cdr3_aa: CASSDVQGMEKLFF
j_call: TRBJ1-4
v_call: TRBV2
d_call: TRBD1
clone_size: NA

cdr3_nt: TGTGCCAGCAGCTTAGTGGGGGGAAATGAGCAGTTCTTC
cdr3_aa: CASSLVGGNEQFF
j_call: TRBJ2-1
v_call: TRBV7-2
d_call: NA
clone_size: NA

cdr3_nt: TGCGCCAGCAGTACCGGGACAGGGTACGAGCAGTACTTC
cdr3_aa: CASSTGTGYEQYF
j_call: TRBJ2-7
v_call: TRBV10-1
d_call: TRBD1
clone_size: NA

cdr3_nt: TGTGCCAGCAGCGTAGCACCTAGCGGGGGAAAAAACGAGCAGTACTTC
cdr3_aa: CASSVAPSGGKNEQYF
j_call: TRBJ2-7
v_call: TRBV9
d_call: TRBD2
clone_size: NA

cdr3_nt: TGTGCCAGTAGTACTTTCCGCAGTAATGAAAAACTGTTTTTT
cdr3_aa: CASSTFRSNEKLFF
j_call: TRBJ1-4
v_call: TRBV19
d_call: NA
clone_size: once

cdr3_nt: TGTGCCAGCAGTGAACCGGGACAGGGTCGCGGGTATGGCTACACCTTC
cdr3_aa: CASSEPGQGRGYGYTF
j_call: TRBJ1-2
v_call: TRBV6-1
d_call: TRBD1
clone_size: NA

cdr3_nt: TGTGCCAGCAGCGTAGCGGCCAAAAACATTCAGTACTTC
cdr3_aa: CASSVAAKNIQYF
j_call: TRBJ2-4
v_call: TRBV9
d_call: NA
clone_size: NA

cdr3_nt: TGCGCCAGCAGCCAAGAGCTTCACTACGAGCAGTACTTC
cdr3_aa: CASSQELHYEQYF
j_call: TRBJ2-7
v_call: TRBV4-3
d_call: NA
clone_size: NA

cdr3_nt: TGTGCCAGCAGCTTTTTTGGGGAGGATACGCAGTATTTT
cdr3_aa: CASSFFGEDTQYF
j_call: TRBJ2-3
v_call: TRBV7-9
d_call: NA
clone_size: NA

cdr3_nt: TGTGCCAGCTCATCAGGGACTGGAAACACCATATATTTT
cdr3_aa: CASSSGTGNTIYF
j_call: TRBJ1-3
v_call: TRBV18
d_call: NA
clone_size: NA

cdr3_nt: TGCGCCAGCAGTGAGTCGGCTAGCGGGCGATCTGAGCAGTTCTTC
cdr3_aa: CASSESASGRSEQFF
j_call: TRBJ2-1
v_call: TRBV10-1
d_call: TRBD2
clone_size: NA

cdr3_nt: TGTGCCAGCAGTGAATTTAGGGGAGAAAAACTGTTTTTT
cdr3_aa: CASSEFRGEKLFF
j_call: TRBJ1-4
v_call: TRBV25-1
d_call: NA
clone_size: NA

cdr3_nt: TGTGCCTCCTCGCGGGGGATCTCCTACGAGCAGTACTTC
cdr3_aa: CASSRGISYEQYF
j_call: TRBJ2-7
v_call: TRBV11-2
d_call: TRBD2
clone_size: NA

cdr3_nt: TGCAGCGTTGAAAACGAGGAGCAGTACTTC
cdr3_aa: CSVENEEQYF
j_call: TRBJ2-7
v_call: TRBV29-1
d_call: NA
clone_size: NA

cdr3_nt: TGTGCCAGCAGTAATCCGGACAGGTTCATACGAAAGCAGTACTTC
cdr3_aa: CASSNPDRFIRKQYF
j_call: TRBJ2-7
v_call: TRBV5-5
d_call: TRBD1
clone_size: NA

cdr3_nt: TGCGCCAGCAGCTTCCTACAGGGTTCCTACGAGCAGTACTTC
cdr3_aa: CASSFLQGSYEQYF
j_call: TRBJ2-7
v_call: TRBV5-1
d_call: NA
clone_size: NA

cdr3_nt: TGTGCCTGGAGTCGGGACTCAGGCTCTGGAAACACCATATATTTT
cdr3_aa: CAWSRDSGSGNTIYF
j_call: TRBJ1-3
v_call: TRBV30
d_call: NA
clone_size: NA

cdr3_nt: TGTGCCATCAGTGAGTCGGGGACGAGCAATCAGCCCCAGCATTTT
cdr3_aa: CAISESGTSNQPQHF
j_call: TRBJ1-5
v_call: TRBV10-3
d_call: NA
clone_size: few

cdr3_nt: TGTGCCAGCGGAAGGGGGCTGGCAGATACGCAGTATTTT
cdr3_aa: CASGRGLADTQYF
j_call: TRBJ2-3
v_call: TRBV6-1
d_call: TRBD1
clone_size: NA

cdr3_nt: TGTGCCAGCAGTGACGACGTCGGGGGGGGAAACGAAAAACTGTTTTTT
cdr3_aa: CASSDDVGGGNEKLFF
j_call: TRBJ1-4
v_call: TRBV25-1
d_call: NA
clone_size: NA

cdr3_nt: TGTGCCAGCAGTGCCACGCCAGGGGAAACACCCCTCCACTTT
cdr3_aa: CASSATPGETPLHF
j_call: TRBJ1-6
v_call: TRBV6-5
d_call: NA
clone_size: NA

cdr3_nt: TGTGCCAGCAGCTTTGAGGGGGGGATCCCGTTCTTC
cdr3_aa: CASSFEGGIPFF
j_call: TRBJ2-1
v_call: TRBV11-3
d_call: NA
clone_size: NA

cdr3_nt: TGTGCCAGCAGTCGTGGCGGGACAGGGAACGCTAACTATGGCTACACCTTC
cdr3_aa: CASSRGGTGNANYGYTF
j_call: TRBJ1-2
v_call: TRBV27
d_call: TRBD1
clone_size: NA

cdr3_nt: TGTGCCAGCAATAAACAGGGGGTGGCGACGAACACTGAAGCTTTCTTT
cdr3_aa: CASNKQGVATNTEAFF
j_call: TRBJ1-1
v_call: TRBV27
d_call: TRBD1
clone_size: NA

cdr3_nt: TGTGCCAGCTCTGCAGGGGAGGTCTACGAGCAGTACTTC
cdr3_aa: CASSAGEVYEQYF
j_call: TRBJ2-7
v_call: TRBV11-3
d_call: NA
clone_size: NA

cdr3_nt: TGCAGCGTTTCCCAGGGGGCCGGCGGCAATCAGCCCCAGCATTTT
cdr3_aa: CSVSQGAGGNQPQHF
j_call: TRBJ1-5
v_call: TRBV29-1
d_call: TRBD1
clone_size: NA

cdr3_nt: TGTGCCAGCAGCTTAGTAGGGGGGGGCAGGGGAACAGATACGCAGTATTTT
cdr3_aa: CASSLVGGGRGTDTQYF
j_call: TRBJ2-3
v_call: TRBV11-2
d_call: NA
clone_size: NA

cdr3_nt: TGTGCCAGCAGTTTAACAGGGCAAGGGGAAAAACTGTTTTTT
cdr3_aa: CASSLTGQGEKLFF
j_call: TRBJ1-4
v_call: TRBV27
d_call: NA
clone_size: few

cdr3_nt: TGTGCCAGTAGTATAGGACGGATGAGGACTAGCGGGGGGGGCCGCCCCAGATATACGCAGTATTTT
cdr3_aa: CASSIGRMRTSGGGRPRYTQYF
j_call: TRBJ2-3
v_call: TRBV19
d_call: TRBD2
clone_size: NA

cdr3_nt: TGCAGCGTCGTACAGGGTCTGGGAGAGACCCAGTACTTC
cdr3_aa: CSVVQGLGETQYF
j_call: TRBJ2-5
v_call: TRBV29-1
d_call: NA
clone_size: NA

cdr3_nt: TGTGCCAGTAGTCCCCCGGGGAGGGCAGCTAACTATGGCTACACCTTC
cdr3_aa: CASSPPGRAANYGYTF
j_call: TRBJ1-2
v_call: TRBV19
d_call: NA
clone_size: NA

cdr3_nt: TGTGCCAGCAGCTTTAGACTAGCGGGGGTCTCCACAGATACGCAGTATTTT
cdr3_aa: CASSFRLAGVSTDTQYF
j_call: TRBJ2-3
v_call: TRBV5-4
d_call: TRBD2
clone_size: NA

cdr3_nt: TGTGCCAGCAGCGGTACAGGGGCGAACTATGGCTACACCTTC
cdr3_aa: CASSGTGANYGYTF
j_call: TRBJ1-2
v_call: TRBV7-9
d_call: TRBD1
clone_size: NA

cdr3_nt: TGTGCCAGCAGCTTCGGGGGGGCAGGCAATCAGCCCCAGCATTTT
cdr3_aa: CASSFGGAGNQPQHF
j_call: TRBJ1-5
v_call: TRBV7-2
d_call: NA
clone_size: NA

cdr3_nt: TGTGCCAGCAGCCCGTCTGGACTACGTACGTACAATGAGCAGTTCTTC
cdr3_aa: CASSPSGLRTYNEQFF
j_call: TRBJ2-1
v_call: TRBV7-2
d_call: NA
clone_size: NA

cdr3_nt: TGTGCCTGGAGGGGGAGAGACGGACGGTCCTACAATGAGCAGTTCTTC
cdr3_aa: CAWRGRDGRSYNEQFF
j_call: TRBJ2-1
v_call: TRBV30
d_call: NA
clone_size: few

cdr3_nt: TGTGCCAGCCGGACTAGCGGGTCGGTCTCCTACGAGCAGTACTTC
cdr3_aa: CASRTSGSVSYEQYF
j_call: TRBJ2-7
v_call: TRBV6-5
d_call: TRBD2
clone_size: once

cdr3_nt: TGCGCCAGCAGCCAAGATCGGTCACTTACTGGAAACACCATATATTTT
cdr3_aa: CASSQDRSLTGNTIYF
j_call: TRBJ1-3
v_call: TRBV4-3
d_call: NA
clone_size: NA

cdr3_nt: TGTGCCAGCAGCCTCCAAGGGCCTTCGAATGAGCAGTTCTTC
cdr3_aa: CASSLQGPSNEQFF
j_call: TRBJ2-1
v_call: TRBV4-2
d_call: NA
clone_size: NA

cdr3_nt: TGTGCCAGCAGCTTAGGAGGGACAGGGAGCTCCTACGAGCAGTACTTC
cdr3_aa: CASSLGGTGSSYEQYF
j_call: TRBJ2-7
v_call: TRBV11-3
d_call: TRBD1
clone_size: NA

cdr3_nt: TGCGCCAGCAGCTTGGAGGACCTCAGGGGCAATGAGCAGTTCTTC
cdr3_aa: CASSLEDLRGNEQFF
j_call: TRBJ2-1
v_call: TRBV5-1
d_call: NA
clone_size: NA

cdr3_nt: TGTGCCAGTAGTAGACGACAACAGGCCTCGGGGGAGGAGCAGTACTTC
cdr3_aa: CASSRRQQASGEEQYF
j_call: TRBJ2-7
v_call: TRBV19
d_call: NA
clone_size: NA

cdr3_nt: TGTGCCAGTAAACCAGGGTGGTCTGGAAACACCATATATTTT
cdr3_aa: CASKPGWSGNTIYF
j_call: TRBJ1-3
v_call: TRBV19
d_call: NA
clone_size: NA

cdr3_nt: TGTGCCAGCTCACCGGACAGAGAGACCCAGTACTTC
cdr3_aa: CASSPDRETQYF
j_call: TRBJ2-5
v_call: TRBV18
d_call: NA
clone_size: once

cdr3_nt: TGCGCCAGCAGCCAAGATTCGACAGAGTCTTATAGCAATCAGCCCCAGCATTTT
cdr3_aa: CASSQDSTESYSNQPQHF
j_call: TRBJ1-5
v_call: TRBV4-1
d_call: NA
clone_size: NA

cdr3_nt: TGTGCCAGCAGCCGCTTCTTGGGGACACTTAACTACGAGCAGTACTTC
cdr3_aa: CASSRFLGTLNYEQYF
j_call: TRBJ2-7
v_call: TRBV7-6
d_call: NA
clone_size: NA

cdr3_nt: TGTGCCAGTAGTAGGGACTACGCTGAAGCTTTCTTT
cdr3_aa: CASSRDYAEAFF
j_call: TRBJ1-1
v_call: TRBV19
d_call: NA
clone_size: NA

cdr3_nt: TGTGCCATCAGTGGGGTAGCGGGGGGAAACTCCTACGAGCAGTACTTC
cdr3_aa: CAISGVAGGNSYEQYF
j_call: TRBJ2-7
v_call: TRBV10-3
d_call: TRBD2
clone_size: NA

cdr3_nt: TGTGCCAGCAGCGACGGACAGAGCTCCTACAATGAGCAGTTCTTC
cdr3_aa: CASSDGQSSYNEQFF
j_call: TRBJ2-1
v_call: TRBV5-4
d_call: NA
clone_size: NA